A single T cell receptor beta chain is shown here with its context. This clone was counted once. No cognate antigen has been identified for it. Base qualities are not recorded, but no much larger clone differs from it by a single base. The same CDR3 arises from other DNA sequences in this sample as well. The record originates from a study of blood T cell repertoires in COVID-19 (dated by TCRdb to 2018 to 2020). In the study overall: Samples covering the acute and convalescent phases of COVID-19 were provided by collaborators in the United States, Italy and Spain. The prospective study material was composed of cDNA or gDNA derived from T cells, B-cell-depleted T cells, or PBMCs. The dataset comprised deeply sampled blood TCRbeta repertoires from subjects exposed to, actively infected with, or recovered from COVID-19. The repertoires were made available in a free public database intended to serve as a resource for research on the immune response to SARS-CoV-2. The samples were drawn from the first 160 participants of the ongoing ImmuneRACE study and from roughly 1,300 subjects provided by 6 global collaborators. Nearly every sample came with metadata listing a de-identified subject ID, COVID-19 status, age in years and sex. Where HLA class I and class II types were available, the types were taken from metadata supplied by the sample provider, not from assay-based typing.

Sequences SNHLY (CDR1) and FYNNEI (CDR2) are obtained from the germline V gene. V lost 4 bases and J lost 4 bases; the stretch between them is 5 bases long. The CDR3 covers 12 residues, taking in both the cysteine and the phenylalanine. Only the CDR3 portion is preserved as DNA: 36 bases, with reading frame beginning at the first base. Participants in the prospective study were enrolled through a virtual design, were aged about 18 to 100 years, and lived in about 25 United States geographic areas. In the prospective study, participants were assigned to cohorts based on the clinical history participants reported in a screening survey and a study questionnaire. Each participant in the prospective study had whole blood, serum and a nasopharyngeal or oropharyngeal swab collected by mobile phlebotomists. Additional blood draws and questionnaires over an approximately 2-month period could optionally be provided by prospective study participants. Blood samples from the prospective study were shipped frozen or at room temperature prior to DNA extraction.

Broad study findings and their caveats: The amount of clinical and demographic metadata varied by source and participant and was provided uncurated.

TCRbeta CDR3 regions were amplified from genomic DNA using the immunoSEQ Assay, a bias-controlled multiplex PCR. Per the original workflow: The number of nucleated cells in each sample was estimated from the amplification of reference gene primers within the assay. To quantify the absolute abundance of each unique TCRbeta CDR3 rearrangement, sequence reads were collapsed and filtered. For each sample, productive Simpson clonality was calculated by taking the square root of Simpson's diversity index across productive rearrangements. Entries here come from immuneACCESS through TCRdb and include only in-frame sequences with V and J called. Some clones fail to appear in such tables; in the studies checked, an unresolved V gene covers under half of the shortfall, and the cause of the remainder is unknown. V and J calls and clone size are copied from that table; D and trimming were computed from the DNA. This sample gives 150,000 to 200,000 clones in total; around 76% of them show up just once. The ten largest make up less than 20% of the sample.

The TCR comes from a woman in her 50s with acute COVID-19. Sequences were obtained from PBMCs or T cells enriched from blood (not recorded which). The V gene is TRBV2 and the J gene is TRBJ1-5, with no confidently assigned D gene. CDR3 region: CASSVGNQPQHF. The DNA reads TGTGCCAGCAGTGTCGGTAATCAGCCCCAGCATTTT.